Sequencing of this TCR beta chain was carried out in a study of beta chain features in type 1 diabetes. The study's findings and limits: Moderately but significantly shorter TCRB CDR3s were found in Type 1 diabetes patients in all four CD4+ subsets. Patients with type 1 diabetes carried fewer insertions and had more deletions at their VDJ junctions. PCR, the amplification step, might favor shorter templates, equally in patients and controls.

Purity exceeded 98% in all sorted populations. CDR3 size: 15 residues. CDR1 is SEHNR, CDR2 FQNEAQ, per germline (reference sequence). V was pared by 2 bases and J by 5 bases, with 4 bases of the junction left unmatched. The sample holds a few counts of this clone. The antigen remains undetermined. The authors reverse transcribed all of the isolated RNA, so sequencing captured expressed TCRB transcripts. Clones were read by immunoSEQ multiplex PCR, and TCRdb kept only the in-frame ones, dropping some. The sample carries 150,000 to 200,000 clones, about 9.1% recorded once. The rearrangement joins TRBV7-9 to TRBJ2-3, with 10 bases identical to TRBD2. The sequencing sample was made of central memory CD4+ T cells from blood. This receptor was obtained from a woman between 18 and 30 years old in good health. The chain's CDR3 is CASSLSGGAEDTQYF. DNA of the CDR3: TGTGCCAGCAGCTTAAGCGGGGGGGCCGAAGATACGCAGTATTTT.